A single sample is the source of the 14 T cell receptor beta chains below, sequenced in a study of cytomegalovirus exposure and HLA in healthy donors. The primer mix had 60 Vbeta and 13 Jbeta primers. Libraries were prepared by immunoSEQ multiplex PCR; TCRdb keeps only in-frame clonotypes and omits some of them. Among some 130,000 clones listed, about 86% were seen once. Sequencing was done on a sample of PBMCs. The receptors derive from a man aged 18 to 30 in good health and CMV-seronegative.

The chain couples TRBV29-1 to TRBJ1-2; D is perhaps TRBD1 (5 bases). This CDR3 comprises 13 residues. Per germline, CDR1 SQVTM and CDR2 ANQGSEA. V gave up 5 bases and J gave up 8 bases, with 18 bases separating them. The CDR3: CSVPEAGEDGYTF. For the CDR3, the DNA is TGCAGCGTTCCTGAGGCGGGGGAGGACGGCTACACCTTC. Drawing the rest from reference TRBV29-1 and TRBJ1-2, the complete variable domain is SAVISQKPSRDICQRGTSLTIQCQVDSQVTMMFWYRQQPGQSLTLIATANQGSEATYESGFVIDKFPISRPNLTFSTLTVSNMSPEDSSIYLCSVPEAGEDGYTFGSGTRLTVV.

In regard to this clone: The germline gene is not matched at one end of the junction; a read error may be the cause. This sequence joins TRBV7-9 and TRBJ2-3, with 9 bases lining up with TRBD2. Germline V gene data show CDR1 as SEHNR and CDR2 as FQNEAQ (reference sequence). The CDR3 has 17 residues. DNA for the CDR3: TGTGCCAGCACCTTATTGGGGGCGGGGGGGCCAGAGGATACGCAGTATTTT. As protein: CASTLLGAGGPEDTQYF.

The chain uses TRBV7-8 and TRBJ1-3; D gene uncertain. CDR3 length equals 15 residues. The germline V gene encodes CDR1 SGHVS and CDR2 FQNEAQ. V was cut by 1 base and J by 2 bases, with 9 bases left in between. The DNA for the CDR3 is TGTGCCAGCAGCTTAGAGACTGTGCCTGGAAACACCATATATTTT. Protein product: CASSLETVPGNTIYF.

This chain links TRBV29-1 with TRBJ1-2; tentative D call: TRBD1 (6 bases). The germline CDR1 and CDR2 sequences are SQVTM and ANQGSEA. Trimming shortened V by 1 base and J by 5 bases, and 14 bases separated the two germline ends. CDR3 length equals 14 residues. The chain's CDR3 is CSVEVRGQSYGYTF. As DNA, the CDR3 is TGCAGCGTTGAAGTCCGCGGACAGTCTTATGGCTACACCTTC.

V and J are TRBV25-1 and TRBJ2-3; D perhaps matches TRBD2 (7 bases). Per the germline V gene, CDR1 is MGHDK and CDR2 is SYGVNS. The CDR3 totals 17 residues. V was trimmed by 4 bases and J by 4 bases, leaving 21 bases between them. This chain's CDR3 is CASSGGGWGRRADTQYF. CDR3 sequence (DNA): TGTGCCAGCAGTGGGGGGGGTTGGGGGCGTAGGGCAGATACGCAGTATTTT.

This chain uses TRBV29-1 with TRBJ1-2, with 8 bases lining up with TRBD1. The CDR3 consists of 12 residues. Germline CDR1 SQVTM, CDR2 ANQGSEA. V dropped 6 bases and J dropped 4; count of bases not matched to a gene: 4. CDR3 amino acids: CSVGDRPYGYTF. CDR3 bases: TGCAGCGTGGGGGACAGGCCCTATGGCTACACCTTC.

The chain has TRBV29-1 and TRBJ2-3, with a tentative D call TRBD1 (5 bases). V was trimmed by 1 base and J by 5 bases, leaving 7 bases between them. Germline assignment: CDR1 SQVTM and CDR2 ANQGSEA. This CDR3 spans 12 amino acids. CDR3 in DNA: TGCAGCGTTGAAGTCAGGGTAGATACGCAGTATTTT. Translation: CSVEVRVDTQYF.

This clone was seen more than once but under ten times. The chain links TRBV12-5 to TRBJ2-3; TRBD2 agrees at 7 bases. The J segment lost 4 bases and the V segment lost 2 bases, leaving 6 bases of the junction unmatched. Germline-derived CDR1 and CDR2 are LGHNT and FRNRAP. The CDR3 contains 15 residues. The CDR3 DNA reads as TGTGCTAGTGGTTTGTCATGGGGGGGACCAGATACGCAGTATTTT. Its protein product is CASGLSWGGPDTQYF.

This chain connects TRBV19 to TRBJ1-4; perhaps TRBD1 as D (6 bases). This CDR3 comprises 14 residues. V was trimmed by 10 bases and J by 4 bases, leaving 16 bases between them. Per the germline V gene, CDR1 is LNHDA and CDR2 is SQIVND (reference sequence). CDR3 residues: CATTPTGNNEKLFF. In DNA, the CDR3 is TGTGCCACCACCCCTACAGGGAATAATGAAAAACTGTTTTTT.

This clone was seen just once. This sample also contains other DNA sequences that code for the same CDR3. The V and J genes are TRBV19 and TRBJ1-5, with TRBD1 matching 8 bases. The CDR3 has 17 amino acids. The J segment lost 7 bases and the V segment lost 3 bases, leaving 14 bases of the junction unmatched. Germline V gene lookup returns CDR1 LNHDA and CDR2 SQIVND (reference sequence). CDR3 amino acids: CASSISQGAFFIQPQHF. DNA of the CDR3: TGTGCCAGTAGTATTTCCCAGGGGGCTTTTTTTATCCAGCCCCAGCATTTT.

V usage is TRBV2 and J usage is TRBJ2-3; possible D gene TRBD1, 6 bases. The V end lost 6 bases, the J end lost 5 bases, and 12 bases lay between the germline ends. Per the germline V gene, CDR1 is SNHLY and CDR2 is FYNNEI. CDR3 length: 13 amino acids. The chain's CDR3 is CASSNRARDTQYF. The CDR3 DNA sequence: TGTGCCAGCAGCAACAGGGCGAGAGATACGCAGTATTTT.

The chain couples TRBV7-9 to TRBJ1-4, with 8 bases aligning to TRBD1. Germline values: CDR1 SEHNR, CDR2 FQNEAQ (reference sequence). This CDR3 region has 15 residues. V shed 4 bases and J 7 bases; nucleotides not matched to a gene: 8. CDR3 sequence reads: CASSSGQGESEKLFF. As DNA, the CDR3 is TGTGCCAGCAGCTCCGGACAGGGTGAGAGTGAAAAACTGTTTTTT.

V usage is TRBV4-2 and J usage is TRBJ2-7, with 7 bases aligning to TRBD1. Germline V CDR1 and CDR2: LGHNA, YNFKEQ. There are 16 residues in the CDR3. The V segment lost 3 bases and the J segment 2 bases; nucleotides outside the gene matches: 10. The CDR3 spells CASSQVSGTVTYEQYF. The CDR3 DNA is TGTGCCAGCAGCCAGGTGTCCGGGACAGTAACCTACGAGCAGTACTTC.

V usage is TRBV5-1 and J usage is TRBJ2-7, with unresolved D. This CDR3 has 14 amino acids. Germline CDR1 reads SGHRS; CDR2 reads YFSETQ. Trimming shortened V by 4 bases and J by 0 bases, and 11 bases separated the two germline ends. CDR3 amino acids: CASSQQQSSYEQYF. The CDR3, as DNA: TGCGCCAGCAGCCAACAGCAAAGCTCCTACGAGCAGTACTTC.